The 4 T cell receptor beta chains given below trace back to one sample, sequenced in a study of T cells in Graves' hyperthyroidism and ophthalmopathy. The CDR3 regions of TCR beta were amplified from RNA transcripts. Primed by the HTBI set, a first-round RT-PCR was run on the TCR CDR3. TCRdb used MiXCR to reprocess the multiplex PCR reads, holding one entry per CDR3 protein. In the table there are about 360,000 distinct CDR3 sequences, under 15% of which are singletons. The specimen sequenced was blood. These receptors all stem from a woman younger than 30 with Graves' hyperthyroidism.

This clonotype was seen at least ten times. As DNA, the CDR3 is TGTGCCAGCAGCCTCCGGGACAGGTACAATGAGCAGTTCTTC. This encodes CASSLRDRYNEQFF. The rearrangement links TRBV7-8 to TRBJ2-1, with TRBD1 matching over 8 bases. Germline V gives CDR1 SGHVS, CDR2 FQNEAQ. J gave up 4 bases and V 5 bases, and 4 bases lay outside the gene matches. CDR3 length equals 14 residues. The whole variable domain, remainder taken from reference TRBV7-8 and TRBJ2-1, is GAGVSQSPRYKVAKRGQDVALRCDPISGHVSLFWYQQALGQGPEFLTYFQNEAQLDKSGLPSDRFFAERPEGSVSTLKIQRTQQEDSAVYLCASSLRDRYNEQFFGPGTRLTVL.

Regarding this clonotype: This clone may be a read error of a much larger clone one base away. This chain links TRBV28 with TRBJ1-4; D may be TRBD1 (5 bases). This CDR3 comprises 15 residues. Germline lookup yields CDR1 MDHEN and CDR2 SYDVKM. The CDR3 DNA sequence: TGTGCCAGCAGTCCCCCCGGGACGGTTAATGGAAAACTGTTTTTT. Translating it yields CASSPPGTVNGKLFF.

This clonotype was seen at least ten times. The chain is built from TRBV5-1 and TRBJ2-3; 7 bases align to TRBD2. The CDR3 loop spans 15 amino acids. The germline gives CDR1 SGHRS, CDR2 YFSETQ. Trimming removed 1 base from V and 0 bases from J; junction bases left unmatched: 2. The CDR3 nucleotides are TGCGCCAGCAGCTTGCCGGGAGGAAGCACAGATACGCAGTATTTT. Its protein product is CASSLPGGSTDTQYF.

This clonotype was counted many times. The rearrangement uses TRBV2 and TRBJ1-1, with 8 bases aligning to TRBD1. Germline trimming cut 6 bases from V and 7 bases from J; bases unmatched to any gene: 13. Germline CDR1 SNHLY, CDR2 FYNNEI. This CDR3 is 15 amino acids long. The DNA for the CDR3 is TGTGCCAGCAGGGGGAGGACAGGGTATATGGGTGAAGCTTTCTTT. Translating gives CASRGRTGYMGEAFF.